The source of this T cell receptor (beta chain) is a study of blood T cell repertoires in COVID-19. Sequenced by immunoSEQ multiplex PCR; TCRdb stores in-frame clones only, minus some. This table holds roughly 250,000 clones, approximately 83% found once. Trimming removed 1 base from V and 8 bases from J, with 12 bases in between. This CDR3 is built from 15 residues. Germline assignment: CDR1 MNHNS and CDR2 SASEGT. V usage is TRBV6-1 and J usage is TRBJ1-6, with D maybe TRBD1 (5 bases). This sequence originates from a woman aged 40 to 49 with acute COVID-19. The sequenced sample was PBMCs or T cells enriched from blood (not recorded which). In DNA, the CDR3 is TGTGCCAGCAGTGAAGACCCGGGGGGGGATTCACCCCTCCACTTT. It encodes CASSEDPGGDSPLHF.